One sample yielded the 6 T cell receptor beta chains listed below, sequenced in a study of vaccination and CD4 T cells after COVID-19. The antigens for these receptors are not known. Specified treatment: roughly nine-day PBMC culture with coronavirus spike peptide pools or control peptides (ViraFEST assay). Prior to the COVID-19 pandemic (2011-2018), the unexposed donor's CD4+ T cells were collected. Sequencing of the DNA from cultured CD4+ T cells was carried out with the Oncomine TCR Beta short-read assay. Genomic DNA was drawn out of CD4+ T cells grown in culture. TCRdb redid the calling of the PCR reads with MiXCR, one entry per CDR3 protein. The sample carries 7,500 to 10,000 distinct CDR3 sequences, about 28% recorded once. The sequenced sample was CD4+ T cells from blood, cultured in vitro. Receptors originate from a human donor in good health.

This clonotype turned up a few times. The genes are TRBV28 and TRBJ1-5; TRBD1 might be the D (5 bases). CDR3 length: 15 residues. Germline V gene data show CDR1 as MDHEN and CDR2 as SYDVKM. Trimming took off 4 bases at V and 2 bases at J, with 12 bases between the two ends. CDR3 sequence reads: CASSSLTGGNQPQHF. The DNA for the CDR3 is TGTGCCAGCAGTTCGCTTACAGGAGGCAATCAGCCCCAGCATTTT.

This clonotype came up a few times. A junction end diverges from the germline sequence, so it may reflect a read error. The CDR3: CASSRGPLYEQYF. Here the CDR3 DNA reads TGTGCTAGCAGCCGGGGGCCCTTGTACGAGCAGTACTTC. The genes are TRBV7-7 and TRBJ2-7; D tentatively reads TRBD1 or TRBD2 (6 bases each). The CDR3 is 13 residues long. CDR1 is SSHAT, CDR2 FNYEAQ, per germline (reference sequence).

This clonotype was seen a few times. The CDR3 spells CASSALASAGELFF. CDR3 nucleotide sequence: TGTGCCAGCAGTGCCCTAGCGTCGGCCGGGGAGCTGTTTTTT. V gene TRBV6-1 combines with J gene TRBJ2-2, with D perhaps TRBD2 (6 bases). The V end lost 4 bases, the J end lost 6 bases, and 12 bases lay between the germline ends. CDR1 is MNHNS and CDR2 is SASEGT in the germline V gene. The CDR3 is 14 amino acids.

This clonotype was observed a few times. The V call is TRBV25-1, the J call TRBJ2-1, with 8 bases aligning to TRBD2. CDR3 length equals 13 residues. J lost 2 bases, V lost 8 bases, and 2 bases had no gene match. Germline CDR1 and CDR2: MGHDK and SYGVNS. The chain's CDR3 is CASLSGTYNEQFF. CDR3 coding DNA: TGTGCCAGCCTTAGCGGGACCTACAATGAGCAGTTCTTC.

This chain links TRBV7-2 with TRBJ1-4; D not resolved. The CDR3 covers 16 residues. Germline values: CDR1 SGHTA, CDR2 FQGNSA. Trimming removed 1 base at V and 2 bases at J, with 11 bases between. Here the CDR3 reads CASSLDGQSTNEKLFF. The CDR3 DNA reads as TGTGCCAGCAGCTTAGACGGTCAGTCCACTAATGAAAAACTGTTTTTT.

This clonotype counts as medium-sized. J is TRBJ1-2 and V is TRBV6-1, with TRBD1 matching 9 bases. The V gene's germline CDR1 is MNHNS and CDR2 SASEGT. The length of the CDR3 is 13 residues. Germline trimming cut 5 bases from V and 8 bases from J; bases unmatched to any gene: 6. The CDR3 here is CASSKQGAWGYTF. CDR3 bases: TGTGCCAGCAGTAAACAGGGGGCTTGGGGCTACACCTTC.